This entry lists 12 T cell receptor beta chains sequenced from one sample in a study of OX40 agonist ivuxolimab in advanced cancers. Profiling relied on immunoSEQ multiplex PCR, and the TCRdb table lists in-frame clones only, not all of them. The table shows under 40,000 clones, with about nine tenths occurring only once. The input for sequencing was CD4+ or CD8+ T cells sorted from blood, taken in a trial of the OX40 agonist ivuxolimab. These receptor sequences come from an adult with an advanced solid tumor such as melanoma, head and neck, liver or kidney cancer.

This CDR3 is CSVEVPLAGGLFQETQYF. The CDR3 region has the DNA TGCAGCGTTGAAGTTCCACTAGCGGGGGGGCTGTTTCAAGAGACCCAGTACTTC. V usage is TRBV29-1 and J usage is TRBJ2-5, with TRBD2 identical over 13 bases. This CDR3 is built from 18 residues. CDR1 is SQVTM, CDR2 ANQGSEA, per germline. With 1 base clipped from V and 2 bases from J, the junction kept 10 bases outside the gene matches.

This chain uses TRBV6-5 with TRBJ1-2, with D possibly matching TRBD1 (5 bases). V was cut by 0 bases and J by 4 bases, with 15 bases left in between. Germline assignment: CDR1 MNHEY and CDR2 SVGAGI. There are 16 residues in the CDR3. CDR3 protein: CASSYSTSGRSYGYTF. The CDR3 coding sequence is TGTGCCAGCAGTTACTCGACGTCAGGGAGGAGCTATGGCTACACCTTC.

The V call is TRBV27, the J call TRBJ1-6, with TRBD1 identical over 7 bases. Germline V gives CDR1 MNHEY, CDR2 SMNVEV (reference sequence). The CDR3 spans 14 residues. The J segment lost 1 base and the V segment lost 8 bases, leaving 2 bases of the junction unmatched. The CDR3 sequence is CASRDSSYNSPLHF. Here the CDR3 DNA reads TGTGCCAGCCGGGACAGTTCCTATAATTCACCCCTCCACTTT.

The gene calls are TRBV28 and TRBJ2-3, with TRBD2 matching 14 bases. CDR3 size: 16 residues. CDR1 is MDHEN and CDR2 is SYDVKM in the germline V gene. The junction had 4 bases not matched to a gene; V was cut back by 3 bases and J by 5 bases. The CDR3 DNA follows: TGTGCCAGCAGTTTTGGGACTAGCGGGAGTGAAGATACGCAGTATTTT. This gives the protein CASSFGTSGSEDTQYF.

J is TRBJ1-5 and V is TRBV6-6; no clear D. In germline, CDR1 is MNHNY, CDR2 SVGAGI (reference sequence). The CDR3 has 16 amino acids. The V end was cut by 2 bases, the J end by 1 base, with 12 bases between. The CDR3 DNA sequence: TGTGCCAGCAGTTACGGCGTGAGCCAGAGCAATCAGCCCCAGCATTTT. As protein: CASSYGVSQSNQPQHF.

The gene calls are TRBV7-9 and TRBJ2-7; the match to TRBD2 covers 11 bases. Germline V CDR1 and CDR2: SEHNR, FQNEAQ (reference sequence). CDR3 length: 15 residues. V lost 4 bases and J lost 3; bases outside the gene matches: 5. The CDR3 spells CASSSGTSGNYEQYF. The DNA for the CDR3 is TGTGCCAGCAGCTCCGGGACTAGCGGTAACTACGAGCAGTACTTC.

Comment on this clone: Other DNA sequences from this sample encode an identical CDR3 as well. This chain connects TRBV19 to TRBJ2-2, with TRBD2 matching over 7 bases. CDR1 LNHDA and CDR2 SQIVND come from the germline V gene (reference sequence). CDR3 length: 14 amino acids. V trimming: 3 bases; J trimming: 4 bases; junction bases outside the gene matches: 2. The CDR3 DNA follows: TGTGCCAGTAGTATTTCGGGGGGCACCGGGGAGCTGTTTTTT. Translating it yields CASSISGGTGELFF.

This rearrangement joins TRBV29-1 to TRBJ1-2; D is unresolved. V was shortened by 4 bases and J by 3 bases, with 6 bases between the two germline ends. The CDR3 spans 11 residues. Germline-derived CDR1 and CDR2 are SQVTM and ANQGSEA. The CDR3 DNA reads TGCAGCGTTGGCGGGGACTATGGCTACACCTTC. This sequence encodes CSVGGDYGYTF.

V and J are TRBV6-5 and TRBJ1-5; TRBD1 matches 7 bases. Germline V gene lookup returns CDR1 MNHEY and CDR2 SVGAGI. CDR3 size: 15 residues. Trimming removed 5 bases from V and 10 bases from J; junction bases left unmatched: 14. The CDR3 DNA reads as TGTGCCAGCAGTGCCGGGACAGCGGGGGGAGAACCCCAGCATTTT. Translation gives CASSAGTAGGEPQHF.

The V and J genes are TRBV5-8 and TRBJ2-7, with D maybe TRBD2 (6 bases). This CDR3 region has 13 residues. V gave up 5 bases and J gave up 0 bases, with 9 bases separating them. The germline V gene has CDR1 SGHTS and CDR2 YDEGEE. Here the CDR3 reads CASRGLISYEQYF. The CDR3 bases are TGTGCCAGCAGGGGACTGATCTCCTACGAGCAGTACTTC.

The chain carries TRBV11-2 and TRBJ1-4; D not resolved. Trimming left V 3 bases short and J 8 bases short, with 10 bases between. Germline V CDR1 and CDR2: SGHAT, FQNNGV. The CDR3 is 13 amino acids. DNA for the CDR3: TGTGCCAGCAGCTTTAGGGCGGGGGAAAAACTGTTTTTT. Protein sequence: CASSFRAGEKLFF.

The chain has TRBV9 and TRBJ2-1; a weak D match, TRBD1 (6 bases). V gave up 0 bases and J gave up 7 bases, with 8 bases separating them. CDR3 length: 13 amino acids. Germline V gives CDR1 SGDLS, CDR2 YYNGEE. CDR3 nucleotides: TGTGCCAGCAGCGTAGGGCAGGGGAATGAGCAGTTCTTC. Translated, it gives CASSVGQGNEQFF. Together with reference TRBV9 and TRBJ2-1, the CDR3 gives the full variable domain: DSGVTQTPKHLITATGQRVTLRCSPRSGDLSVYWYQQSLDQGLQFLIQYYNGEERAKGNILERFSAQQFPDLHSELNLSSLELGDSALYFCASSVGQGNEQFFGPGTRLTVL.